These T cell receptor beta chains were read from a single sample in a study of blood T cell repertoires in COVID-19. Sequencing used immunoSEQ multiplex PCR; TCRdb keeps in-frame clones, though not all of them. This table holds tens of thousands of clones, approximately 86% found once. What was sequenced was peripheral blood. These receptors all come from a man in his 60s with acute or convalescent COVID-19. The CDR3 runs from the conserved cysteine through the conserved F or W. Fields, in order: clone size, V gene, J gene, D gene, CDR3 protein, CDR3 DNA. D genes are given only for firm matches. The size field is filled for only some rows; it gives once, few, many or a size class.

clone_size: .; v_call: TRBV4-1; j_call: TRBJ1-2; d_call: .; cdr3_aa: CASSQERGSYGYTF; cdr3_nt: TGCGCCAGCAGCCAAGAAAGAGGATCCTATGGCTACACCTTC
clone_size: .; v_call: TRBV9; j_call: TRBJ2-3; d_call: .; cdr3_aa: CASSLSSPTDTQYF; cdr3_nt: TGTGCCAGCAGCCTCTCTAGCCCCACAGATACGCAGTATTTT
clone_size: .; v_call: TRBV5-6; j_call: TRBJ2-3; d_call: TRBD2; cdr3_aa: CASSLLAGPTDTQYF; cdr3_nt: TGTGCCAGCAGCCTACTAGCGGGACCCACAGATACGCAGTATTTT
clone_size: .; v_call: TRBV19; j_call: TRBJ1-5; d_call: TRBD1; cdr3_aa: CASSSLTGASNQPQHF; cdr3_nt: TGTGCCAGTAGTTCCCTTACAGGGGCAAGCAATCAGCCCCAGCATTTT
clone_size: .; v_call: TRBV5-8; j_call: TRBJ1-5; d_call: TRBD1; cdr3_aa: CASTPGQVWLSNQPQHF; cdr3_nt: TGTGCCAGCACACCGGGACAGGTATGGCTGAGCAATCAGCCCCAGCATTTT
clone_size: .; v_call: TRBV5-6; j_call: TRBJ1-2; d_call: .; cdr3_aa: CASSFGTTDLYGYTF; cdr3_nt: TGTGCCAGCAGCTTCGGGACTACCGATCTCTATGGCTACACCTTC
clone_size: .; v_call: TRBV9; j_call: TRBJ1-3; d_call: .; cdr3_aa: CASSVALGNTIYF; cdr3_nt: TGTGCCAGCAGCGTAGCTTTGGGAAACACCATATATTTT
clone_size: .; v_call: TRBV19; j_call: TRBJ1-2; d_call: TRBD1; cdr3_aa: CASRYGTGVNYGYTF; cdr3_nt: TGTGCCAGTAGATACGGGACAGGGGTTAACTATGGCTACACCTTC
clone_size: .; v_call: TRBV11-2; j_call: TRBJ2-2; d_call: .; cdr3_aa: CASSRWASSNTGELFF; cdr3_nt: TGTGCCAGCAGCCGTTGGGCTAGCTCGAACACCGGGGAGCTGTTTTTT
clone_size: .; v_call: TRBV6-1; j_call: TRBJ1-5; d_call: .; cdr3_aa: CASSEVGSGGQGQPQHF; cdr3_nt: TGTGCCAGCAGTGAAGTGGGCTCGGGGGGCCAGGGTCAGCCCCAGCATTTT
clone_size: few; v_call: TRBV19; j_call: TRBJ1-6; d_call: .; cdr3_aa: CASRFWSYNSPLHF; cdr3_nt: TGTGCCAGTAGATTCTGGAGCTATAATTCACCCCTCCACTTT
clone_size: .; v_call: TRBV6-2/TRBV6-3; j_call: TRBJ2-5; d_call: TRBD2; cdr3_aa: CASSPARLAGEETQYF; cdr3_nt: TGTGCCAGCAGCCCCGCGCGGCTAGCGGGGGAAGAGACCCAGTACTTC
clone_size: .; v_call: TRBV3-1/TRBV3-2; j_call: TRBJ2-1; d_call: TRBD2; cdr3_aa: CASSQEPAGYNEQFF; cdr3_nt: TGTGCCAGCAGCCAAGAACCAGCGGGATACAATGAGCAGTTCTTC
clone_size: .; v_call: TRBV5-1; j_call: TRBJ2-7; d_call: .; cdr3_aa: CASSLAGVRSEQYF; cdr3_nt: TGCGCCAGCAGCTTGGCCGGGGTGAGGTCCGAGCAGTACTTC
clone_size: .; v_call: TRBV5-1; j_call: TRBJ2-2; d_call: .; cdr3_aa: CASSQQGMETGELFF; cdr3_nt: TGCGCCAGCAGCCAACAGGGTATGGAGACCGGGGAGCTGTTTTTT
clone_size: .; v_call: TRBV29-1; j_call: TRBJ2-5; d_call: .; cdr3_aa: CSALGGGETQYF; cdr3_nt: TGCAGCGCCCTGGGAGGTGGGGAGACCCAGTACTTC